This T cell receptor (beta chain) was identified during a study of blood T cell repertoires in COVID-19. Clones were read by immunoSEQ multiplex PCR, and TCRdb kept only the in-frame ones, dropping some. The table lists tens of thousands of clones, around 86% of them singletons, with 16% in the top ten. V dropped 5 bases and J dropped 5; count of bases not matched to a gene: 8. Per germline, CDR1 MNHEY and CDR2 SVGAGI. This CDR3 has 15 residues. Material: peripheral blood. V usage is TRBV6-5 and J usage is TRBJ2-1; 8 bases are a match to TRBD2. The sequence derives from a middle-aged man with COVID-19, enrolled during active disease. CDR3 coding DNA: TGTGCCAGCAGTCGGACGGCGGGGGGTCACAATGAGCAGTTCTTC. Its protein is CASSRTAGGHNEQFF.